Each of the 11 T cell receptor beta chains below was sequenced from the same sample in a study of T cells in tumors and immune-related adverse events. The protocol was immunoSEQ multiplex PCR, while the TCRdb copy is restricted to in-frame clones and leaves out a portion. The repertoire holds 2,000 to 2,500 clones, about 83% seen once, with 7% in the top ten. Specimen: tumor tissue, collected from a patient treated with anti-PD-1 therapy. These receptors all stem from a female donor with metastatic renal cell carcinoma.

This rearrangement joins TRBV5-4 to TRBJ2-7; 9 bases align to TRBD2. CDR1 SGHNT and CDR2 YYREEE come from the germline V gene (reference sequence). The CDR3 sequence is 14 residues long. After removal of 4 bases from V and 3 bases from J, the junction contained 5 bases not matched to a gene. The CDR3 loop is CASSMGGRVYEQYF. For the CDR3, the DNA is TGTGCCAGCAGCATGGGCGGGAGGGTCTACGAGCAGTACTTC.

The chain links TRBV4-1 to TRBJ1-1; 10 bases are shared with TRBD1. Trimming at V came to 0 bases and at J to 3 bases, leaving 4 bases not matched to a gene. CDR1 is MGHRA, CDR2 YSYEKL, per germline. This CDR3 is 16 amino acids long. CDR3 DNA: TGCGCCAGCAGCCAAGAGGGACAGGGGTCCTACACTGAAGCTTTCTTT. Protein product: CASSQEGQGSYTEAFF.

The CDR3 is CASSREWGLTDTQYF. In DNA, the CDR3 is TGTGCCAGCAGTAGAGAATGGGGGCTGACAGATACGCAGTATTTT. This chain uses TRBV27 with TRBJ2-3; tentative D call: TRBD1 (6 bases). The CDR3 has 15 amino acids. The V gene lost 5 bases and the J gene lost 3 bases, with 15 bases spanning the gap. The germline V gene has CDR1 MNHEY and CDR2 SMNVEV (reference sequence).

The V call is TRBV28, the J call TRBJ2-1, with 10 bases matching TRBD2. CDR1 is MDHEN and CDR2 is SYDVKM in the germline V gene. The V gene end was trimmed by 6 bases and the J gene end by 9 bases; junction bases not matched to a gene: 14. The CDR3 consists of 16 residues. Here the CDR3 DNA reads TGTGCCAGCAGCCAGGCAGGGCTAGCGGGAGTAAGTGAGCAGTTCTTC. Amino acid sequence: CASSQAGLAGVSEQFF.

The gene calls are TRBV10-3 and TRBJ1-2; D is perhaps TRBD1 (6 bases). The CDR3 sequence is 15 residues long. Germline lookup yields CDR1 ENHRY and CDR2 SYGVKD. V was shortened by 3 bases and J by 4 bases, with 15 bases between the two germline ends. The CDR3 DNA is TGTGCCATCAGTGAAGGACAGTGGACTCTCTATGGCTACACCTTC. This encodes CAISEGQWTLYGYTF.

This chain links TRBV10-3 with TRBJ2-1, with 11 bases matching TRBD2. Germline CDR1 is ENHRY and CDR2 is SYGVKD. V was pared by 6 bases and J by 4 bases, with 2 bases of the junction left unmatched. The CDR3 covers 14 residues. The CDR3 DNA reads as TGTGCCATCAGCGGGACTAGCGGATACAATGAGCAGTTCTTC. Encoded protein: CAISGTSGYNEQFF.

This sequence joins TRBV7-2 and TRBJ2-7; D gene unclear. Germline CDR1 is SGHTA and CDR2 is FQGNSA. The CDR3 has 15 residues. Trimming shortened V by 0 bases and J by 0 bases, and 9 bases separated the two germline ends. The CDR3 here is CASSLARAFSYEQYF. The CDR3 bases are TGTGCCAGCAGCTTAGCAAGGGCCTTCTCCTACGAGCAGTACTTC. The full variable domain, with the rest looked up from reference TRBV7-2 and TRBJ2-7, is GAGVSQSPSNKVTEKGKDVELRCDPISGHTALYWYRQSLGQGLEFLIYFQGNSAPDKSGLPSDRFSAERTGGSVSTLTIQRTQQEDSAVYLCASSLARAFSYEQYFGPGTRLTVT.

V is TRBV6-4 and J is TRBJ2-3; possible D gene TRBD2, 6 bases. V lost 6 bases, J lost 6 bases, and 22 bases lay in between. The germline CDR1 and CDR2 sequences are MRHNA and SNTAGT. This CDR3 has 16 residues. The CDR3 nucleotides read TGTGCCAGCAGCCCGTTTGGTAGCGGAGCTGGGGATACGCAGTATTTT. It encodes CASSPFGSGAGDTQYF.

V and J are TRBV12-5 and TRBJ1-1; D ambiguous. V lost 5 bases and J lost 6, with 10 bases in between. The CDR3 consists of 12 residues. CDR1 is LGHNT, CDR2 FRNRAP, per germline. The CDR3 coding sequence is TGTGCTAGTGGTACTCGCGGTCCTGAAGCTTTCTTT. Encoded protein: CASGTRGPEAFF.

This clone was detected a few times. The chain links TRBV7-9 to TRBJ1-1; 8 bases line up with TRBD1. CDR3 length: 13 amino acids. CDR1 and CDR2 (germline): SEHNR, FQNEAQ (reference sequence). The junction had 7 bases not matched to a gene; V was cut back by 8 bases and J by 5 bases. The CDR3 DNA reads TGTGCCAGCTTGCAGGGGGCCGGGACTGAAGCTTTCTTT. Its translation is CASLQGAGTEAFF. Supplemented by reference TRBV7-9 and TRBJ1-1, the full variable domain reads DTGVSQNPRHKITKRGQNVTFRCDPISEHNRLYWYRQTLGQGPEFLTYFQNEAQLEKSRLLSDRFSAERPKGSFSTLEIQRTEQGDSAMYLCASLQGAGTEAFFGQGTRLTVV.

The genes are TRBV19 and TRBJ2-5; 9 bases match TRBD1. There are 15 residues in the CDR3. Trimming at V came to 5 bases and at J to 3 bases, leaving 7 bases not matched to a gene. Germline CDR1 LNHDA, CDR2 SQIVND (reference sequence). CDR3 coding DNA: TGTGCCAGTAGTTCACTTCGGACAGGGGAAGAGACCCAGTACTTC. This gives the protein CASSSLRTGEETQYF.